These T cell receptor beta chains were read from a single sample in a study of cytomegalovirus exposure and HLA in healthy donors. Produced via immunoSEQ multiplex PCR; TCRdb's table is partial and in-frame only. This sample carries approximately 270,000 clones, roughly 90% of them seen once, and the ten largest clones take around 11%. The specimen was PBMCs. These receptors all come from a man younger than 30 in good health and CMV-seropositive. Both conserved end residues are part of each CDR3. The order of the fields is D gene, V gene, J gene, clone size, CDR3 protein, CDR3 DNA. The D gene is left open where the match is weak. A row's size may be missing; if present it is once, few, many or a size class.

>TRBD1|TRBV27|TRBJ1-5|-
CASSSDRGVGQPQHF
TGTGCCAGCAGCTCGGACAGGGGGGTTGGTCAGCCCCAGCATTTT
>-|TRBV15|TRBJ1-1|-
CATSRDGAGMNTEAFF
TGTGCCACCAGCAGAGACGGGGCTGGAATGAACACTGAAGCTTTCTTT
>-|TRBV19|TRBJ1-1|-
CASSTPGAGTEAFF
TGTGCCAGTAGTACCCCGGGGGCCGGCACTGAAGCTTTCTTT
>-|TRBV28|TRBJ1-5|-
CASSEGGAGAQHF
TGTGCCAGCAGCGAAGGGGGGGCCGGGGCCCAGCATTTT
>-|TRBV7-8|TRBJ2-7|-
CASSFPEAVDEQYF
TGTGCCAGCAGCTTCCCGGAGGCGGTGGACGAGCAGTACTTC
>-|TRBV6-6|TRBJ1-5|few
CASSEDRYSNQPQHF
TGTGCCAGCAGTGAGGACAGATATAGCAATCAGCCCCAGCATTTT
>-|TRBV13|TRBJ2-1|-
CASSLPDRGGNEQFF
TGTGCCAGCAGCTTACCCGACAGGGGAGGGAATGAGCAGTTCTTC
>-|TRBV11-1|TRBJ2-5|once
CASSLTAEETQYF
TGTGCCAGCAGCTTAACAGCGGAAGAGACCCAGTACTTC
>-|TRBV5-6|TRBJ1-2|-
CASSFSGERGYTF
TGTGCCAGCAGCTTCTCTGGGGAGAGGGGCTACACCTTC
>-|TRBV20-1|TRBJ2-2|-
CSTRRTGELFF
TGCAGTACCCGGAGGACCGGGGAGCTGTTTTTT
>-|TRBV11-2|TRBJ2-7|-
CASSIGDPTAYEQYF
TGTGCCAGCAGCATAGGAGATCCGACGGCCTACGAGCAGTACTTC
>TRBD2|TRBV5-1|TRBJ2-3|-
CASSLVLAGGADTQYF
TGCGCCAGCAGCTTGGTGCTAGCGGGAGGCGCAGATACGCAGTATTTT
>TRBD2|TRBV5-4|TRBJ2-7|-
CASSLRLASGYEQYF
TGTGCCAGCAGCTTGAGACTAGCAAGTGGCTACGAGCAGTACTTC
>TRBD2|TRBV5-1|TRBJ2-1|-
CASSLAAGLGSYNEQFF
TGCGCCAGCAGCTTGGCCGCGGGACTAGGATCCTACAATGAGCAGTTCTTC
>TRBD2|TRBV6-1|TRBJ2-2|-
CASSGHGRATGELFF
TGTGCCAGCAGTGGTCACGGGAGGGCCACCGGGGAGCTGTTTTTT
>-|TRBV7-8|TRBJ2-3|-
CASSLAGSSTDTQYF
TGTGCCAGCAGCTTAGCGGGCTCGAGCACAGATACGCAGTATTTT
>TRBD1|TRBV9|TRBJ1-2|-
CASNPWDSLSYGYTF
TGTGCCAGCAATCCATGGGACAGCCTATCCTATGGCTACACCTTC
>-|TRBV27|TRBJ2-5|-
CASSLWHLETQYF
TGTGCCAGCAGTTTATGGCATCTGGAGACCCAGTACTTC
>-|TRBV29-1|TRBJ2-1|-
CSVVTASYNEQFF
TGCAGCGTTGTAACGGCCTCCTACAATGAGCAGTTCTTC
>-|TRBV27|TRBJ2-7|-
CASSSPSYEQYF
TGTGCCAGCAGTTCTCCCTCCTACGAGCAGTACTTC
>-|TRBV5-6|TRBJ2-2|-
CASSQTGSGELFF
TGTGCCAGCAGCCAAACAGGGTCCGGGGAGCTGTTTTTT
>-|TRBV30|TRBJ1-2|-
CAWSVPNVRGYTF
TGTGCCTGGAGTGTACCCAACGTGCGGGGCTACACCTTC
>TRBD1|TRBV2|TRBJ1-1|-
CASSRPADRVGTEAFF
TGTGCCAGCAGCCGACCCGCCGACAGGGTAGGGACTGAAGCTTTCTTT
>-|TRBV28|TRBJ2-1|-
CASTSRTYNEQFF
TGTGCCAGCACCTCTAGGACCTACAATGAGCAGTTCTTC
>-|TRBV5-5|TRBJ2-7|-
CASSLFSYEQYF
TGTGCCAGCAGCTTGTTTTCTTACGAGCAGTACTTC
>-|TRBV5-4|TRBJ2-6|-
CASSLVGANVLTF
TGTGCCAGCAGCTTGGTGGGGGCCAACGTCCTGACTTTC
>-|TRBV27|TRBJ2-2|-
CASRGQNTGELFF
TGTGCCAGCAGGGGACAGAACACCGGGGAGCTGTTTTTT
>TRBD2|TRBV4-2|TRBJ2-7|-
CASSQLPGTSGRYEQYF
TGTGCCAGCAGCCAGCTCCCCGGGACTAGCGGGAGGTACGAGCAGTACTTC
>-|TRBV9|TRBJ2-5|once
CASSVADGTYQETQYF
TGTGCCAGCAGCGTAGCGGACGGGACGTACCAAGAGACCCAGTACTTC
>-|TRBV2|TRBJ2-7|once
CASSAGPLGAPYEQYF
TGTGCCAGCAGTGCGGGGCCCCTGGGGGCACCGTACGAGCAGTACTTC
>-|TRBV5-1|TRBJ1-2|-
CASSPGTQYGYTF
TGCGCCAGCAGCCCCGGGACTCAGTATGGCTACACCTTC
>-|TRBV7-6|TRBJ2-7|-
CASSLGTYEQYF
TGTGCCAGCAGCTTAGGTACCTACGAGCAGTACTTC
>TRBD1|TRBV4-1|TRBJ1-2|-
CASSRDRQGNYGYTF
TGCGCCAGCAGCCGGGACCGACAGGGCAACTATGGCTACACCTTC
>-|TRBV19|TRBJ2-5|-
CASSRRHAQETQYF
TGTGCCAGTAGTCGTCGGCACGCCCAAGAGACCCAGTACTTC
>TRBD2|TRBV30|TRBJ2-5|once
CAWSSGSETQYF
TGTGCCTGGAGTAGCGGGAGCGAGACCCAGTACTTC
>-|TRBV6-5|TRBJ2-7|-
CASSYSATNSYEQYF
TGTGCCAGCAGTTACTCGGCCACGAACTCCTACGAGCAGTACTTC
>-|TRBV5-6|TRBJ1-4|-
CASSLGRRGSEKLFF
TGTGCCAGCAGCTTAGGTAGGAGAGGCTCTGAAAAACTGTTTTTT
>TRBD2|TRBV7-9|TRBJ2-7|-
CASSSTSGLSYEQYF
TGTGCCAGCAGCTCGACTAGCGGACTCTCCTACGAGCAGTACTTC
>-|TRBV11-2|TRBJ2-2|-
CASRLITGELFF
TGTGCCAGCAGACTAATCACCGGGGAGCTGTTTTTT
>TRBD1|TRBV27|TRBJ2-1|-
CASSTTGGSYNEQFF
TGTGCCAGCAGTACCACAGGGGGCTCCTACAATGAGCAGTTCTTC
>-|TRBV4-1|TRBJ1-5|-
CASSHRDLGNQPQHF
TGCGCCAGCAGCCACCGGGATTTAGGCAATCAGCCCCAGCATTTT